The 4 T cell receptor beta chains in this list originate from one sample, sequenced in a study of CXCR3-negative and CXCR3-positive naive CD8 T cells. UMI-labeled TRB cDNA libraries were prepared by 5' RACE. From the 5' RACE reads, TCRdb lists one entry per CDR3 protein and no DNA. This specimen shows around 81,000 distinct CDR3 sequences; the ten leading clones hold about 1.6%. Sequencing was carried out using naive CXCR3- CD8+ T cells from blood. Subset in this sample: CD45RO-CCR7+CD27+CD95- naive CD8+ T cells lacking CXCR3 (TNR3-). These receptor sequences come from a human donor in good health. Some clones in this sample may be carry-over from other donors' samples.

The chain is built from TRBV29-1 and TRBJ2-3; with no DNA, the TCRdb D assignment of TRBD2 cannot be verified. CDR3 length equals 15 residues. Germline lookup yields CDR1 SQVTM and CDR2 ANQGSEA. The CDR3: CSGRGGAGDTDTQYF.

The chain couples TRBV7-9 to TRBJ2-5; TCRdb returns TRBD2, unconfirmable since there is no DNA. Per germline, CDR1 SEHNR and CDR2 FQNEAQ (reference sequence). This CDR3 has 15 amino acids. This chain's CDR3 is CASSLLQGREETQYF. Full variable domain (outside the CDR3, taken from reference TRBV7-9 and TRBJ2-5): DTGVSQNPRHKITKRGQNVTFRCDPISEHNRLYWYRQTLGQGPEFLTYFQNEAQLEKSRLLSDRFSAERPKGSFSTLEIQRTEQGDSAMYLCASSLLQGREETQYFGPGTRLLVL.

J is TRBJ2-7 and V is TRBV6-6; the TCRdb D gene call, TRBD2, has no DNA to confirm it. This CDR3 spans 16 amino acids. Per germline, CDR1 MNHNY and CDR2 SVGAGI (reference sequence). CDR3 sequence reads: CASSYSTWADSYEQYF.

The chain combines TRBV29-1 with TRBJ2-2. The CDR3 has 11 residues. CDR1 is SQVTM, CDR2 ANQGSEA, per germline. CDR3: CSVHMGGELFF.